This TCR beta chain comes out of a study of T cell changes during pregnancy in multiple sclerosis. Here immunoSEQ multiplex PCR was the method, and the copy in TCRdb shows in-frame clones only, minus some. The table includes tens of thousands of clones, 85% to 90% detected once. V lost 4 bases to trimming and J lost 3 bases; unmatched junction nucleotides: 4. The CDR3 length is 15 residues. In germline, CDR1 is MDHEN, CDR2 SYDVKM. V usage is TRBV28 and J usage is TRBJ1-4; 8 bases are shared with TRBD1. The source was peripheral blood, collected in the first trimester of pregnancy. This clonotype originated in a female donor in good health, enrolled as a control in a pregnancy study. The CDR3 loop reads CASSSQGAANEKLFF. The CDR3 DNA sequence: TGTGCCAGCAGTTCCCAGGGGGCAGCTAATGAAAAACTGTTTTTT.